The present T cell receptor beta chain was sequenced within a study of T cells in localized non-small cell lung cancer. General observations from the study: Heterogeneity stays possible, as sequencing covered only one tumor region. Peak T cell clonality was found in uninvolved adjacent lung, exceeding tumor.

CDR1 is MGHRA and CDR2 is YSYEKL in the germline V gene. Losses at the gene ends were 0 bases for V and 2 bases for J; bases not matched to a gene: 2. There are 15 residues in the CDR3. Sequencing was performed with immunoSEQ multiplex PCR; in TCRdb, only in-frame clones are kept and a portion is missing. The data contain about 24,000 clones, around 90% of them singletons. Turning to this clone: Its antigen is as yet unknown.

Here the sequenced sample was peripheral blood, taken before any cancer treatment. The TCR was taken from a woman aged 35 to 69 with stage I lung adenocarcinoma. V is TRBV4-1 and J is TRBJ2-3, with 7 bases aligning to TRBD2. The CDR3 reads CASSQEGGPTDTQYF. The DNA for the CDR3 is TGCGCCAGCAGCCAAGAGGGAGGGCCCACAGATACGCAGTATTTT.